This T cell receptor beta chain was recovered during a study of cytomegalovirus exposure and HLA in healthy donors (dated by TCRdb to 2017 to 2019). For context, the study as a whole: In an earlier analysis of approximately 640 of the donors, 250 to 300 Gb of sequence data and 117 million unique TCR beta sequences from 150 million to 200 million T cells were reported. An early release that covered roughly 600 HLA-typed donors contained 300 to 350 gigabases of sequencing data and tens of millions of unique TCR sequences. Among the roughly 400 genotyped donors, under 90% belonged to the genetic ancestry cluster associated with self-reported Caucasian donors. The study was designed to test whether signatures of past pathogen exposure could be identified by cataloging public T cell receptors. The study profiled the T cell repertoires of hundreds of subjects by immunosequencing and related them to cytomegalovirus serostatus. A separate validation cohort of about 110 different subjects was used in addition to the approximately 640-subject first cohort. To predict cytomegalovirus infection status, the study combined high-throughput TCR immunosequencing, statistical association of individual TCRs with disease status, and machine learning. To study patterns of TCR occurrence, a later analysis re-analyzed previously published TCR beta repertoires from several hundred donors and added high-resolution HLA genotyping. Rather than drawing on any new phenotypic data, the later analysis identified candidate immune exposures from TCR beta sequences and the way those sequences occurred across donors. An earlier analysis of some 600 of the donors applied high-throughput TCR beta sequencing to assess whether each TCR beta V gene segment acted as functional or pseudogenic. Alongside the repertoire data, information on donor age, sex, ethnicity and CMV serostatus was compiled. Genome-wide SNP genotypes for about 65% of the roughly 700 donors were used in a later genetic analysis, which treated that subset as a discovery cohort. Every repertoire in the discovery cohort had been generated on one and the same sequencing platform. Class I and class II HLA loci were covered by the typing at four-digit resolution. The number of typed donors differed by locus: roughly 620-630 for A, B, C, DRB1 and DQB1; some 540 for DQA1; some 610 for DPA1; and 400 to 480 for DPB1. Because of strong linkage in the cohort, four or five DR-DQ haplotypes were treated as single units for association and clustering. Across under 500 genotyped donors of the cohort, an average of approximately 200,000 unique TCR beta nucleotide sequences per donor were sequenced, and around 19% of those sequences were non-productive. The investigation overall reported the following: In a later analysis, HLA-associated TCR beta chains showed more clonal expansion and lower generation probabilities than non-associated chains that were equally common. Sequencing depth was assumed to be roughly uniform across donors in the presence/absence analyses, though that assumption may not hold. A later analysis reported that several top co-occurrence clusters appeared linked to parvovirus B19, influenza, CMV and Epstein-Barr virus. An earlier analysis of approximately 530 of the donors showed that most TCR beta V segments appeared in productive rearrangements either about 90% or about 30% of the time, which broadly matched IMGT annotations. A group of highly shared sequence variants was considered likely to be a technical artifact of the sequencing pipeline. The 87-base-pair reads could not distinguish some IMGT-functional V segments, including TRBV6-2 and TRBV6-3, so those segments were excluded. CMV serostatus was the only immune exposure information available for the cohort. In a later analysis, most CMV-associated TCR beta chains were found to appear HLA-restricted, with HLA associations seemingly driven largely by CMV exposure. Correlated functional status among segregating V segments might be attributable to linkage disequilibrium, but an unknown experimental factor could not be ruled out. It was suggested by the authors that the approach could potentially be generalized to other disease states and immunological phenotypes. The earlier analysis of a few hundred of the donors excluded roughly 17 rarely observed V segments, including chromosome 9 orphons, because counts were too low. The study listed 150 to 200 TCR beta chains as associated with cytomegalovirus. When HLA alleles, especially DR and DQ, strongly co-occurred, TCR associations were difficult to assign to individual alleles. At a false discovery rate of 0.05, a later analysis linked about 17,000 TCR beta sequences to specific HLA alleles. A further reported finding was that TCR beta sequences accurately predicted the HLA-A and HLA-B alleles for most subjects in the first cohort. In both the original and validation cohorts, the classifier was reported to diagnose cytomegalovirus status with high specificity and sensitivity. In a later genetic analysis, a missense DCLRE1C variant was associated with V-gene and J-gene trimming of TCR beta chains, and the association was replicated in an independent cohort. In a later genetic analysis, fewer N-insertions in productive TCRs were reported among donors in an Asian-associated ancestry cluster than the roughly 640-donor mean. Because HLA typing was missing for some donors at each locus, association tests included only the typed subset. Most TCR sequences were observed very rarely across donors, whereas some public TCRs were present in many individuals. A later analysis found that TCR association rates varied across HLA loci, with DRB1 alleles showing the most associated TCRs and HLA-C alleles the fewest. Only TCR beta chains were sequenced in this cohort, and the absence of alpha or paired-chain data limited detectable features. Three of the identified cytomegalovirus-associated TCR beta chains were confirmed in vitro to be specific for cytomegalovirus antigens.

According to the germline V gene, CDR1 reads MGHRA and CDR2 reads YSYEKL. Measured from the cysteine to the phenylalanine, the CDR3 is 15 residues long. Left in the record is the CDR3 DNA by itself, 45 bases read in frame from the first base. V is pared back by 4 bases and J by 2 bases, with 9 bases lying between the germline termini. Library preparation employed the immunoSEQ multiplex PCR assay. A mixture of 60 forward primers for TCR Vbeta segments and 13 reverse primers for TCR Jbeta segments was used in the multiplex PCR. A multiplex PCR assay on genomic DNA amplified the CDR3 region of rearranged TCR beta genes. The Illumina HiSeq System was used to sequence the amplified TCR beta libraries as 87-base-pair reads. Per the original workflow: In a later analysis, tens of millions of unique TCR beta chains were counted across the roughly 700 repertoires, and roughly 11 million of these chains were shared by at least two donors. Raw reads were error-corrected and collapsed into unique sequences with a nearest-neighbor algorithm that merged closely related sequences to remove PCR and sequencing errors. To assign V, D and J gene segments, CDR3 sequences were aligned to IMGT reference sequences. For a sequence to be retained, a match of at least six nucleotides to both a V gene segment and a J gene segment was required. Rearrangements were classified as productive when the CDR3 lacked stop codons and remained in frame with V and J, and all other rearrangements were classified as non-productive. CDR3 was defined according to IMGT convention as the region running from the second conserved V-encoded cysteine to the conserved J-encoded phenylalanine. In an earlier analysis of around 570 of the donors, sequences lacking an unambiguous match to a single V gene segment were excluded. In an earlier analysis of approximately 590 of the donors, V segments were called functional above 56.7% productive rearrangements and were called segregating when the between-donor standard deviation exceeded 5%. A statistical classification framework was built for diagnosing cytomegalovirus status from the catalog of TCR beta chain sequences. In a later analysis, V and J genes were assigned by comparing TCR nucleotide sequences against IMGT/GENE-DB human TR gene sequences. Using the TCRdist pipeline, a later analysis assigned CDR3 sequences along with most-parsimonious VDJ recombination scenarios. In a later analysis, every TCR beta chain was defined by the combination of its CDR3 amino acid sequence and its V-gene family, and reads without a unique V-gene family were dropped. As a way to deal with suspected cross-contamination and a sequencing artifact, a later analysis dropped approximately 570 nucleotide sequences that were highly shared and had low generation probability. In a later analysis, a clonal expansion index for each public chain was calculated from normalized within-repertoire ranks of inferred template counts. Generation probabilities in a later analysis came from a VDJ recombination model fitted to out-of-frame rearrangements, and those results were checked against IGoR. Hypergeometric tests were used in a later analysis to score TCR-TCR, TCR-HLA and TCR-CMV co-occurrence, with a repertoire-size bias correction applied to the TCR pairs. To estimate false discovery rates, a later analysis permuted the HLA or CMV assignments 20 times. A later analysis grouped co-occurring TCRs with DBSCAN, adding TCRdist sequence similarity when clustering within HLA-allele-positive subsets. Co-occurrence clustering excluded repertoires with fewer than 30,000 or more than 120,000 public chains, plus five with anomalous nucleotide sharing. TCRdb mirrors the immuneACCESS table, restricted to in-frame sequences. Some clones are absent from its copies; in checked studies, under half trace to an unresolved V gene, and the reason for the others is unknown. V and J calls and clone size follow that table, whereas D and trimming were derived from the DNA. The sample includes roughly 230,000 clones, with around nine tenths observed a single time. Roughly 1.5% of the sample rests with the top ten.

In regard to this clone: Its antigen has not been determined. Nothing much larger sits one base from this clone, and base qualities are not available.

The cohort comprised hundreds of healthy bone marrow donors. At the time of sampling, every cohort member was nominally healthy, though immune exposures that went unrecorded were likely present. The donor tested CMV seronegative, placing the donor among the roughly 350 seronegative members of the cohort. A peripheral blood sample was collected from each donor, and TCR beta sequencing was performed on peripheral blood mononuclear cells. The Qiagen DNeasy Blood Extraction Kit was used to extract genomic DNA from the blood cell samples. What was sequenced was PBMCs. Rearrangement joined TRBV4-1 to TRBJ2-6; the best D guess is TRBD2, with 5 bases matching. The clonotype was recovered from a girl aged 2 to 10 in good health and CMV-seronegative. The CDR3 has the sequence CASSLPEAGANVLTF. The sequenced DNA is TGCGCCAGCAGCCTTCCGGAGGCTGGGGCCAACGTCCTGACTTTC.